These T cell receptor beta chains were read from a single sample in a study of blood T cell repertoires in COVID-19. Method: immunoSEQ multiplex PCR; TCRdb's copy keeps in-frame clones and lacks some. Of some 300,000 clones listed, around 88% are singletons. The source material was peripheral blood. The receptors shown here come from a woman in her seventies with COVID-19, enrolled during active disease. Both conserved end residues are part of each CDR3. Each record gives: V gene, clone size, J gene, D gene, CDR3 protein, CDR3 DNA. The D gene is left open where the match is weak. Expanded clones get a size class; other rows say once, few or many, or leave the size out.

TRBV11-2	.	TRBJ1-1	.	CASSFLPRRGTEAFF	TGTGCCAGCAGCTTTTTACCTCGTCGGGGCACTGAAGCTTTCTTT
TRBV18	.	TRBJ2-7	.	CASSPPPGEEQYF	TGTGCCAGCTCACCACCGCCCGGGGAAGAGCAGTACTTC
TRBV2	once	TRBJ1-6	.	CASKAGSYNSPLHF	TGTGCCAGCAAAGCGGGTTCCTATAATTCACCCCTCCACTTT
TRBV7-8	.	TRBJ1-4	TRBD1	CASRQGLNEKLFF	TGTGCCAGCCGACAGGGACTTAATGAAAAACTGTTTTTT
TRBV24-1	.	TRBJ2-3	.	CATSDFLGHLQGGTDTQYF	TGTGCCACCAGTGATTTTTTGGGACACCTTCAGGGAGGCACAGATACGCAGTATTTT
TRBV28	.	TRBJ1-4	TRBD1	CASSPRGQVNEKLFF	TGTGCCAGCAGTCCTCGTGGACAGGTTAATGAAAAACTGTTTTTT
TRBV29-1	.	TRBJ1-1	TRBD1	CSANRGQNTEAFF	TGCAGCGCCAACAGGGGTCAGAACACTGAAGCTTTCTTT
TRBV5-1	few	TRBJ1-1	TRBD1	CASSSEGTGNTEAFF	TGCGCCAGCAGCTCAGAAGGGACAGGGAACACTGAAGCTTTCTTT
TRBV7-3	.	TRBJ1-6	TRBD1	CASSLQGTVGSPLHF	TGTGCCAGCAGCTTACAGGGGACAGTGGGTTCACCCCTCCACTTT
TRBV7-6	once	TRBJ2-2	.	CASSSAMELFF	TGTGCCAGCAGCTCCGCGATGGAGCTGTTTTTT
TRBV5-6	.	TRBJ1-2	TRBD1	CASSLRSGGQGRHGYTF	TGTGCCAGCAGCTTGCGGTCCGGGGGACAGGGACGCCATGGCTACACCTTC
TRBV19	.	TRBJ2-1	TRBD1	CASSRTGPNEQFF	TGTGCCAGTAGTAGGACAGGGCCCAATGAGCAGTTCTTC
TRBV29-1	.	TRBJ2-2	.	CSVESQGGGGELFF	TGCAGCGTCGAATCCCAGGGCGGTGGCGGGGAGCTGTTTTTT
TRBV9	.	TRBJ1-2	.	CASSEPLAGARYGYTF	TGTGCCAGCAGCGAGCCCCTGGCGGGGGCCCGCTATGGCTACACCTTC
TRBV2	.	TRBJ2-7	TRBD2	CASSDGGAGYEQYF	TGTGCCAGCAGTGACGGGGGGGCAGGCTACGAGCAGTACTTC
TRBV11-2	.	TRBJ1-5	.	CASSLDDTRNQPQHF	TGTGCCAGCAGCTTAGATGACACACGCAATCAGCCCCAGCATTTT
TRBV7-3	.	TRBJ2-1	.	CASSFRSSSYNEQFF	TGTGCCAGCAGCTTTCGTTCGAGCTCCTACAATGAGCAGTTCTTC
TRBV5-1	.	TRBJ1-1	.	CASSRQSNTEAFF	TGCGCCAGCAGCAGACAATCAAACACTGAAGCTTTCTTT
TRBV27	.	TRBJ1-5	.	CASSRQGRGNQPQHF	TGTGCCAGCAGTAGGCAGGGGCGCGGCAATCAGCCCCAGCATTTT
TRBV19	once	TRBJ2-1	TRBD2	CASSNPRGTSGGSNEQFF	TGTGCCAGTAGCAACCCCCGCGGGACTAGCGGGGGATCAAATGAGCAGTTCTTC
TRBV4-3	.	TRBJ1-2	.	CASSQDPGTNYGYTF	TGCGCCAGCAGCCAAGACCCCGGGACTAACTATGGCTACACCTTC
TRBV19	once	TRBJ1-2	TRBD1	CASSTTGGGLGSGGYTF	TGTGCCAGTAGTACAACAGGGGGCGGTCTCGGTTCCGGTGGCTACACCTTC
TRBV5-1	.	TRBJ1-2	TRBD1	CASSLGQGALYGYTF	TGCGCCAGCAGCTTGGGACAGGGGGCTCTCTATGGCTACACCTTC
TRBV2	few	TRBJ2-1	TRBD1	CASSGDRSYNEQFF	TGTGCCAGCAGTGGGGACAGGTCCTACAATGAGCAGTTCTTC
TRBV7-2	.	TRBJ2-2	TRBD2	CASSRGAGGGNTGELFF	TGTGCCAGCAGCCGCGGAGCGGGGGGGGGAAACACCGGGGAGCTGTTTTTT
TRBV6-2/TRBV6-3	.	TRBJ1-1	.	CASSYGPILNTEAFF	TGTGCCAGCAGTTATGGCCCGATACTGAACACTGAAGCTTTCTTT
TRBV6-5	.	TRBJ1-1	.	CASRTGGTEAFF	TGTGCCAGCAGGACCGGGGGAACTGAAGCTTTCTTT
TRBV5-1	.	TRBJ2-7	.	CASSLAAGRQDYEQYF	TGCGCCAGCAGCTTGGCCGCGGGTCGACAGGACTACGAGCAGTACTTC
TRBV30	.	TRBJ1-5	.	CAWGIDSNQPQHF	TGTGCCTGGGGAATAGATAGCAATCAGCCCCAGCATTTT
TRBV6-1	.	TRBJ1-2	.	CASSELWENYGYTF	TGTGCCAGCAGTGAACTGTGGGAGAACTATGGCTACACCTTC
TRBV18	.	TRBJ2-7	.	CASSTAHDNSYEQYF	TGTGCCAGCTCAACAGCCCACGATAATTCCTACGAGCAGTACTTC
TRBV9	.	TRBJ2-3	TRBD2	CASSVGESGGATDTQYF	TGTGCCAGCAGCGTGGGCGAGAGCGGGGGGGCCACAGATACGCAGTATTTT
TRBV20-1	.	TRBJ1-6	TRBD1	CSASRGQGSSYNSPLHF	TGCAGTGCTAGTAGGGGACAGGGTAGCTCCTATAATTCACCCCTCCACTTT
TRBV10-3	.	TRBJ1-1	.	CAISELRDRWRDTEAFF	TGTGCCATCAGTGAATTGCGTGACAGATGGCGAGACACTGAAGCTTTCTTT
TRBV14	.	TRBJ2-5	.	CASSQGEVLQETQYF	TGTGCCAGCAGCCAAGGGGAGGTTCTTCAAGAGACCCAGTACTTC
TRBV10-3	few	TRBJ1-1	TRBD1	CAISTQGDTEAFF	TGTGCCATCAGTACCCAGGGGGACACTGAAGCTTTCTTT
TRBV12-3/TRBV12-4	once	TRBJ1-5	TRBD1	CASSQGGQPQHF	TGTGCCAGCAGCCAGGGGGGTCAGCCCCAGCATTTT
TRBV5-4	.	TRBJ2-3	TRBD2	CASHETGTSRAQYF	TGTGCCAGCCACGAAACCGGGACTAGTCGAGCGCAGTATTTT
TRBV27	.	TRBJ2-3	TRBD2	CASSLGSGLAGADTQYF	TGTGCCAGCAGTTTAGGGAGCGGACTAGCGGGGGCAGATACGCAGTATTTT
TRBV5-6	few	TRBJ1-2	.	CASSLDRNYGYTF	TGTGCCAGCAGCTTGGACAGGAACTATGGCTACACCTTC
TRBV7-6	.	TRBJ2-7	.	CASSPGAYEQYF	TGTGCCAGCAGCCCCGGGGCCTACGAGCAGTACTTC
TRBV5-1	.	TRBJ2-5	TRBD2	CASSGGLEGETQYF	TGCGCCAGCAGCGGGGGACTAGAGGGGGAGACCCAGTACTTC
TRBV12-3/TRBV12-4	.	TRBJ2-4	.	CASSARLAIQYF	TGTGCCAGCAGCGCTCGATTGGCCATTCAGTACTTC
TRBV2	.	TRBJ2-5	.	CASRPRGEETQYF	TGTGCCAGCAGACCACGGGGAGAAGAGACCCAGTACTTC
TRBV2	.	TRBJ1-2	TRBD1	CASSLGQGDGYTF	TGTGCCAGCAGTCTCGGACAGGGGGATGGCTACACCTTC
TRBV6-5	.	TRBJ2-3	.	CASSYVGASTDTQYF	TGTGCCAGCAGTTACGTTGGGGCTAGCACAGATACGCAGTATTTT
TRBV6-5	many	TRBJ1-2	.	CASSYSPGTSNYGYTF	TGTGCCAGCAGTTATTCCCCCGGGACATCTAACTATGGCTACACCTTC
TRBV5-5	.	TRBJ2-3	TRBD2	CASSSVAGGSTDTQYF	TGTGCCAGCAGCTCGGTGGCGGGGGGTAGCACAGATACGCAGTATTTT
TRBV2	.	TRBJ1-2	TRBD1	CASSGGQGANYGYTF	TGTGCCAGCAGTGGGGGACAGGGGGCGAACTATGGCTACACCTTC
TRBV9	.	TRBJ2-3	.	CASSVVAGTDTQYF	TGTGCCAGCAGCGTAGTGGCCGGCACAGATACGCAGTATTTT
TRBV28	once	TRBJ1-5	.	CASNPNGTPNQPQHF	TGTGCCAGCAACCCAAATGGGACACCGAATCAGCCCCAGCATTTT
TRBV4-1	.	TRBJ1-5	TRBD1	CASSQGTGNQPQHF	TGCGCCAGCAGCCAGGGGACAGGGAATCAGCCCCAGCATTTT
TRBV27	.	TRBJ1-5	TRBD1	CASSLSQGQGNQPQHF	TGTGCCAGCAGTTTATCGCAAGGACAGGGGAATCAGCCCCAGCATTTT
TRBV29-1	.	TRBJ1-1	.	CSAGVETEAFF	TGCAGCGCTGGAGTGGAGACTGAAGCTTTCTTT